These 30 T cell receptor beta chains originate from one sample sequenced in a study of cytomegalovirus exposure and HLA in healthy donors. PCR amplification relied on 60 Vbeta primers (plus 13 Jbeta primers). Assay used: immunoSEQ multiplex PCR; TCRdb lists only in-frame clones, some missing. The sample yields about 190,000 clones, more than 65% seen once. Input material: PBMCs. The receptors here all came from a man aged 35 to 55 in good health and CMV-seropositive.

The V call is TRBV27, the J call TRBJ2-3, with a tentative D call TRBD2 (7 bases). V lost 4 bases and J lost 9, with 17 bases in between. Germline V CDR1 and CDR2: MNHEY, SMNVEV (reference sequence). The length of the CDR3 is 14 residues. In nucleotides, the CDR3 is TGTGCCAGCAGTTCGGGCGGGGGCCGGATAACGCAGTATTTT. The encoded protein is CASSSGGGRITQYF.

In its sample, this clone was seen once. The genes are TRBV21-1 and TRBJ2-2; the D segment call TRBD1 is taken from the table without a DNA check. TRBV21-1 is flagged as a pseudogene. This CDR3 is 14 amino acids long. The DNA of the CDR3 is TGTGCCAGCAGGAAGACAGGGGGCGGCGGGGAGCTGTTTTTT. Its protein product is CASRKTGGGGELFF.

This chain connects TRBV7-9 to TRBJ1-4, with TRBD1 matching 9 bases. Germline CDR1 and CDR2: SEHNR and FQNEAQ (reference sequence). This CDR3 is built from 16 residues. V lost 5 bases and J lost 1; bases outside the gene matches: 5. The CDR3 DNA sequence: TGTGCCAGCAGCCCCGGGACAGGGAAAACTAATGAAAAACTGTTTTTT. Translated, it gives CASSPGTGKTNEKLFF.

The chain joins TRBV11-2 to TRBJ2-1, with D possibly matching TRBD2 (6 bases). CDR1 is SGHAT and CDR2 is FQNNGV in the germline V gene. The V and J ends lost 5 bases and 0 bases respectively, with 14 bases between them. CDR3 size: 16 residues. Here the CDR3 reads CASSPQRARSYNEQFF. The CDR3, as DNA: TGTGCCAGCAGCCCCCAGCGGGCCCGCTCCTACAATGAGCAGTTCTTC.

This chain connects TRBV29-1 to TRBJ1-4; TRBD1 matches at 7 bases. Germline loops: CDR1 SQVTM, CDR2 ANQGSEA. This CDR3 is built from 13 residues. The V gene end was trimmed by 6 bases and the J gene end by 2 bases; junction bases not matched to a gene: 3. CDR3 nucleotides: TGCAGCGTCGGGGACAGTACTAATGAAAAACTGTTTTTT. The encoded protein is CSVGDSTNEKLFF.

This CDR3 reads CARHSPTYEQYF. CDR3 coding DNA: TGTGCCCGTCACAGCCCCACCTACGAGCAGTACTTC. This chain links TRBV6-6 with TRBJ2-7; D not certain. CDR1 and CDR2 from the germline V gene are MNHNY and SVGAGI (reference sequence). The CDR3 is 12 amino acids. Deletions cut 11 bases from V and 2 bases from J, with 13 bases between.

V gene TRBV29-1 combines with J gene TRBJ2-5; TRBD1 agrees at 8 bases. The germline gives CDR1 SQVTM, CDR2 ANQGSEA. J lost 7 bases, V lost 0 bases, and 16 bases had no gene match. CDR3 length: 17 amino acids. In DNA form, the CDR3 reads TGCAGCGTTGAAGATCGCGGACAGGGAAGAACCCAAAGGACCCAGTACTTC. Translated, it gives CSVEDRGQGRTQRTQYF.

This chain joins TRBV28 and TRBJ1-1, with TRBD1 as a possible D gene (6 bases). Germline V gene data show CDR1 as MDHEN and CDR2 as SYDVKM. The germline V and J ends were trimmed by 7 bases and 8 bases, with 11 bases remaining between them. This CDR3 is 11 amino acids long. The CDR3 is CASTQGMEAFF. The CDR3 DNA is TGTGCCAGCACCCAGGGGATGGAAGCTTTCTTT.

The V call is TRBV5-5, the J call TRBJ2-1; D might be TRBD1 (5 bases). Trimming removed 4 bases at V and 0 bases at J, with 14 bases between. From germline, CDR1 is SGHKS and CDR2 YYEKEE (reference sequence). This CDR3 spans 16 amino acids. The CDR3 nucleotides read TGTGCCAGCAGCCCACCCGGACACAGCTCCTACAATGAGCAGTTCTTC. This codes for CASSPPGHSSYNEQFF.

V and J are TRBV2 and TRBJ1-1; 8 bases fit TRBD1. The V gene end was trimmed by 6 bases and the J gene end by 3 bases; junction bases not matched to a gene: 3. Germline V CDR1 and CDR2: SNHLY, FYNNEI. The CDR3 covers 13 residues. CDR3 nucleotide sequence: TGTGCCAGCAGGGGACAGGAGTACACTGAAGCTTTCTTT. Its protein is CASRGQEYTEAFF.

The chain has TRBV5-1 and TRBJ1-4; 8 bases fit TRBD1. Trimming cost V 3 bases and J 5 bases; bases outside gene matches: 3. Germline V gene sequence: CDR1 SGHRS, CDR2 YFSETQ. The CDR3 has 14 amino acids. Here the CDR3 reads CASSSDRENEKLFF. The CDR3 region has the DNA TGCGCCAGCAGCTCGGACAGGGAGAATGAAAAACTGTTTTTT.

This clone was observed once. The V and J genes are TRBV6-1 and TRBJ1-4, with D perhaps matching TRBD1 (5 bases). Germline V gene sequence: CDR1 MNHNS, CDR2 SASEGT. V shed 6 bases and J shed 0 bases, with 11 bases lying between them. CDR3 length equals 15 residues. CDR3 in DNA: TGTGCCAGCAGGGTCACGGGGGCAACTAATGAAAAACTGTTTTTT. Translating it yields CASRVTGATNEKLFF.

The genes are TRBV30 and TRBJ1-2; no reliable D call. The V gene lost 2 bases and the J gene lost 7 bases, with 11 bases spanning the gap. The CDR3 extends over 12 amino acids. The germline gives CDR1 GTSNPN, CDR2 SVGIG (reference sequence). This CDR3 reads CAWSNPQAGYTF. In DNA form, the CDR3 reads TGTGCCTGGAGTAATCCTCAGGCTGGCTACACCTTC.

The V and J genes are TRBV6-5 and TRBJ1-5; D is undetermined. This CDR3 spans 14 amino acids. Trimming shortened V by 5 bases and J by 2 bases, and 10 bases separated the two germline ends. The germline V gene encodes CDR1 MNHEY and CDR2 SVGAGI. The CDR3 nucleotides are TGTGCCAGCAGTAGGGAGGAGGGCAATCAGCCCCAGCATTTT. Translating it yields CASSREEGNQPQHF.

This clone was counted many times. This rearrangement joins TRBV13 to TRBJ2-3; TRBD1 matches at 9 bases. V lost 5 bases, J lost 5 bases, and 11 bases stayed unmatched. Looked up from germline, CDR1 is PRHDT and CDR2 is FYEKMQ (reference sequence). The CDR3 consists of 16 residues. CDR3 nucleotide sequence: TGTGCCAGCAGCCATCAATCCGGGACAGGGTTAGATACGCAGTATTTT. This codes for CASSHQSGTGLDTQYF.

This clone was detected a few times. The chain employs TRBV6-1 and TRBJ1-2; 7 bases agree with TRBD1. CDR1 is MNHNS, CDR2 SASEGT, per germline. V lost 1 base, J lost 8 bases, and 1 base stayed unmatched. The CDR3 runs to 12 residues. CDR3 amino acids: CASSEVTGGYTF. CDR3 coding DNA: TGTGCCAGCAGTGAAGTGACAGGGGGCTACACCTTC.

The V call is TRBV7-8, the J call TRBJ2-4; D unresolved. This CDR3 spans 19 amino acids. V was trimmed by 1 base and J by 0 bases, leaving 19 bases between them. Germline CDR1 reads SGHVS; CDR2 reads FQNEAQ. DNA of the CDR3: TGTGCCAGCAGCTTAGACCGGGTCCCCTGGAGACTAGCCAAAAACATTCAGTACTTC. Amino acid sequence: CASSLDRVPWRLAKNIQYF.

The chain combines TRBV6-5 with TRBJ1-1; TRBD1 is a possible D gene (6 bases). The V end lost 5 bases, the J end lost 3 bases, and 13 bases lay between the germline ends. Germline lookup yields CDR1 MNHEY and CDR2 SVGAGI. The CDR3 sequence is 14 residues long. The CDR3 DNA follows: TGTGCCAGCAGTCCCCGGGGGGCGGACACTGAAGCTTTCTTT. Its protein is CASSPRGADTEAFF.

This clone showed up just once. The chain combines TRBV5-6 with TRBJ2-3; 7 bases match TRBD2. Germline CDR1 reads SGHDT; CDR2 reads YYEEEE. With 4 bases clipped from V and 3 bases from J, the junction kept 11 bases outside the gene matches. CDR3 size: 16 residues. The CDR3 loop reads CASSRGEKAKTDTQYF. In nucleotides, the CDR3 is TGTGCCAGCAGCCGGGGGGAGAAGGCCAAAACAGATACGCAGTATTTT. Combining the CDR3 with reference TRBV5-6 and TRBJ2-3 gives the whole variable domain DAGVTQSPTHLIKTRGQQVTLRCSPKSGHDTVSWYQQALGQGPQFIFQYYEEEERQRGNFPDRFSGHQFPNYSSELNVNALLLGDSALYLCASSRGEKAKTDTQYFGPGTRLTVL.

This sequence joins TRBV5-1 and TRBJ1-4; 7 bases fit TRBD1. Germline values: CDR1 SGHRS, CDR2 YFSETQ. The CDR3 totals 15 residues. V dropped 4 bases and J dropped 3; count of bases not matched to a gene: 6. The CDR3 protein is CASSRTGTANEKLFF. DNA of the CDR3: TGCGCCAGCAGCCGTACAGGGACAGCTAATGAAAAACTGTTTTTT.

This clone was counted only a few times. The V call is TRBV27, the J call TRBJ1-1; D may be TRBD1 (5 bases). From germline, CDR1 is MNHEY and CDR2 SMNVEV (reference sequence). There are 16 residues in the CDR3. Trimming cost V 0 bases and J 1 base, with 12 bases left between them. CDR3 in amino acids: CASSLSIGGGNTEAFF. Written as DNA, the CDR3 is TGTGCCAGCAGTTTATCTATCGGGGGAGGGAACACTGAAGCTTTCTTT.

This chain connects TRBV6-1 to TRBJ2-7; D possibly corresponds to TRBD1 (6 bases). Trimming pared 7 bases from V and 8 bases from J, leaving 18 bases between. Germline CDR1 MNHNS, CDR2 SASEGT. CDR3 length equals 13 residues. The CDR3 region is CASTPGHKNQQYF. The CDR3 bases are TGTGCCAGCACTCCGGGACATAAAAATCAGCAGTACTTC.

This clone was observed a few times. The chain carries TRBV10-3 and TRBJ2-3; the match to TRBD2 covers 7 bases. Germline loops: CDR1 ENHRY, CDR2 SYGVKD. Trimming at V came to 6 bases and at J to 7 bases, leaving 13 bases not matched to a gene. There are 15 residues in the CDR3. CDR3: CAIRMTSTSGNTQYF. The DNA for the CDR3 is TGTGCCATCAGGATGACTAGCACCTCCGGGAATACGCAGTATTTT.

The V gene is TRBV30, the J gene TRBJ2-7; the D is unclear. Trimming took off 0 bases at V and 4 bases at J, with 10 bases between the two ends. The CDR3 has 13 residues. Germline lookup yields CDR1 GTSNPN and CDR2 SVGIG (reference sequence). The CDR3 protein is CAWSVKSGYEQYF. CDR3 in DNA: TGTGCCTGGAGTGTAAAGTCGGGTTACGAGCAGTACTTC.

The chain combines TRBV4-3 with TRBJ2-7, with a tentative D call TRBD1 (6 bases). Germline V gives CDR1 LGHNA, CDR2 YSLEER. Trimming shortened V by 4 bases and J by 5 bases, and 15 bases separated the two germline ends. This CDR3 has 14 amino acids. The CDR3 loop is CASSPEQGFDEQYF. As DNA, the CDR3 is TGCGCCAGCAGCCCCGAACAGGGATTCGACGAGCAGTACTTC.

The chain couples TRBV27 to TRBJ2-5, with TRBD1 as a possible D gene (6 bases). CDR1 and CDR2 from the germline V gene are MNHEY and SMNVEV (reference sequence). The CDR3 is 15 residues long. The V end lost 6 bases, the J end lost 5 bases, and 19 bases lay between the germline ends. The CDR3 sequence: CASSPRTALSETQYF. The CDR3 region has the DNA TGTGCCAGCAGCCCCCGGACAGCCCTAAGTGAGACCCAGTACTTC.

The gene calls are TRBV27 and TRBJ2-3, with D tentatively TRBD2 (5 bases). Trimming removed 1 base from V and 0 bases from J, with 8 bases in between. Germline V gene lookup returns CDR1 MNHEY and CDR2 SMNVEV (reference sequence). This CDR3 comprises 15 residues. CDR3 bases: TGTGCCAGCAGTTTATATCGGGGAAGCACAGATACGCAGTATTTT. Its protein is CASSLYRGSTDTQYF.

The chain is built from TRBV6-6 and TRBJ2-1; 10 positions agree with TRBD2. V lost 6 bases, J lost 1 base, and 3 bases stayed unmatched. Germline CDR1 MNHNY, CDR2 SVGAGI (reference sequence). This CDR3 spans 15 amino acids. This chain's CDR3 is CASSPSGSSYNEQFF. The CDR3 DNA reads as TGTGCCAGCAGCCCTAGCGGGAGTTCCTACAATGAGCAGTTCTTC.

The CDR3 bases are TGTGCCAGCAGCGACACCCAGGCCCAAATATTCAACGAGCAGTACTTC. Encoded protein: CASSDTQAQIFNEQYF. V is TRBV9 and J is TRBJ2-7; unclear D gene. In germline, CDR1 is SGDLS, CDR2 YYNGEE. Trimming pared 3 bases from V and 5 bases from J, leaving 21 bases between. The CDR3 runs to 16 residues.

The gene calls are TRBV18 and TRBJ2-3; D possibly corresponds to TRBD1 (6 bases). V shed 3 bases and J shed 1 base, with 8 bases lying between them. Germline CDR1 KGHSH, CDR2 LQKENI. The CDR3 loop spans 14 amino acids. CDR3 nucleotide sequence: TGTGCCAGCTCACCGAGGACAGGCACAGATACGCAGTATTTT. Translated, it gives CASSPRTGTDTQYF.